These T cell receptor beta chains were read from a single sample in a study of blood T cell repertoires in COVID-19. The assay was immunoSEQ multiplex PCR, and TCRdb's table has in-frame clones only and misses some. The sample consists of roughly 260,000 clones, 83% of them appearing once. Sample: PBMCs or T cells enriched from blood (not recorded which). These receptors all come from a woman aged 40 to 50 who had been exposed to COVID-19. The CDR3 runs from the conserved cysteine through the conserved F or W. The D gene is left open where the match is weak. Size tells how often a clone was seen (once, few, many) or the class of an expanded clone, and some rows leave it out.

>-|TRBV7-6|TRBJ1-4|-
TGTGCCAGCAGCTTAGGTTTCCGGGGTTCTAATGAAAAACTGTTTTTT
CASSLGFRGSNEKLFF
>-|TRBV6-2/TRBV6-3|TRBJ1-5|-
TGTGCCAGCAGTTACGCGGGGGGAGGTCAGCCCCAGCATTTT
CASSYAGGGQPQHF
>-|TRBV28|TRBJ1-2|-
TGTGCCAGTACCCGACAGAACTATGGCTACACCTTC
CASTRQNYGYTF
>many|TRBV19|TRBJ2-1|TRBD2
TGTGCCAGTAGTTCGACTAGCGGTAGCTACAATGAGCAGTTCTTC
CASSSTSGSYNEQFF
>-|TRBV7-8|TRBJ2-3|TRBD1
TGTGCCAGCAGCCCAGTGGGGACAGGGGGGAGCACAGATACGCAGTATTTT
CASSPVGTGGSTDTQYF
>once|TRBV29-1|TRBJ2-7|-
TGCAGCGTTGAAAGAGGGCGGGGCGCCTACGAGCAGTACTTC
CSVERGRGAYEQYF
>-|TRBV4-2|TRBJ1-5|TRBD1
TGTGCCAGCAGCCAAGAGATGATCTCCGGGACAGGGGGGGCGGCCCAGCATTTT
CASSQEMISGTGGAAQHF
>-|TRBV2|TRBJ1-2|-
TGTGCCAGCAGTGAATCTAGTGGGAGGTCCGTCTATGGCTACACCTTC
CASSESSGRSVYGYTF
>-|TRBV3-1/TRBV3-2|TRBJ2-7|TRBD1
TGTGCCAGCAGCCTCCCGGGACAGTCCCACGAGCAGTACTTC
CASSLPGQSHEQYF
>-|TRBV27|TRBJ1-6|-
TGTGCCAGCAGTGAGAGCTCCTATAATTCACCCCTCCACTTT
CASSESSYNSPLHF
>-|TRBV6-5|TRBJ1-2|TRBD1
TGTGCCAGCAGTTATCCGGGACAGATTAACTATGGCTACACCTTC
CASSYPGQINYGYTF
>-|TRBV2|TRBJ1-2|-
TGTGCCAGCAGTGAAAAGGAGCGGGTCTATGGCTACACCTTC
CASSEKERVYGYTF
>-|TRBV19|TRBJ1-1|-
TGTGCCAGTAGTATAGAATCTCCCTCTTGGAGGTCGACACAGAACACTGAAGCTTTCTTT
CASSIESPSWRSTQNTEAFF
>-|TRBV7-8|TRBJ2-7|TRBD1
TGTGCCAGCAGCAACCGGGACAGGGGGCGAGAGCAGTACTTC
CASSNRDRGREQYF
>-|TRBV5-1|TRBJ1-3|-
TGCGCCAGCAGGACCCAGGGCTCTGGAAACACCATATATTTT
CASRTQGSGNTIYF
>-|TRBV11-2|TRBJ2-5|TRBD2
TGTGCCAGCAGCTTAGAACCGGGACTACTCCGAGAGACCCAGTACTTC
CASSLEPGLLRETQYF
>-|TRBV4-1|TRBJ2-1|-
TGCGCCAGCAGCGAGATCCAGGGGTATGAGCAGTTCTTC
CASSEIQGYEQFF
>-|TRBV2|TRBJ2-3|TRBD2
TGTGCCAGCCTTAGCGGGGGGAGCACAGATACGCAGTATTTT
CASLSGGSTDTQYF
>-|TRBV5-1|TRBJ1-1|-
TGCGCCAGCAGCTTGGCCACAGGGACCATGAACACTGAAGCTTTCTTT
CASSLATGTMNTEAFF
>few|TRBV13|TRBJ1-5|-
TGTGCCAGCAGCCCCGAAAAGGCGGGGAGCGATCAGCCCCAGCATTTT
CASSPEKAGSDQPQHF
>-|TRBV7-8|TRBJ1-3|TRBD1
TGTGCCAGCAGCTCTGGCAGGGGGCTCTCTGGAAACACCATATATTTT
CASSSGRGLSGNTIYF
>-|TRBV4-2|TRBJ2-3|TRBD2
TGTGCCAGCAGCGGACTAGCAGGCACAGATACGCAGTATTTT
CASSGLAGTDTQYF
>-|TRBV29-1|TRBJ2-6|-
TGCAGCGTTCAGGACTCTGGGGCCAACGTCCTGACTTTC
CSVQDSGANVLTF
>-|TRBV7-9|TRBJ2-5|TRBD1
TGTGCCAGCAGGCTAGACAGGGTGGGCGAGAAAGAGACCCAGTACTTC
CASRLDRVGEKETQYF
>-|TRBV18|TRBJ1-2|-
TGTGCCAGCTCACCACCGAGCTATGGCTACACCTTC
CASSPPSYGYTF
>-|TRBV30|TRBJ1-2|-
TGTGCCTGGAGTGTGGAGGCAGCTCGAAGCTATGGCTACACCTTC
CAWSVEAARSYGYTF
>-|TRBV27|TRBJ1-4|-
TGTGCCAGCAGTCCCCTTGCAACTAATGAAAAACTGTTTTTT
CASSPLATNEKLFF
>-|TRBV6-2/TRBV6-3|TRBJ1-2|-
TGTGCCAGCAGTTATTTCACGGAGGGCTACACCTTC
CASSYFTEGYTF
>-|TRBV7-2|TRBJ1-5|-
TGTGCCAGCAGCGATAGAGTAAATAGCAATCAGCCCCAGCATTTT
CASSDRVNSNQPQHF
>-|TRBV27|TRBJ2-1|TRBD2
TGTGCCAGCACAGCGGGGGGGCCGTACAATGAGCAGTTCTTC
CASTAGGPYNEQFF
>-|TRBV6-5|TRBJ2-7|-
TGTGCCTCGGCCGGGAAACCCTACGAGCAGTACTTC
CASAGKPYEQYF
>-|TRBV7-6|TRBJ2-7|TRBD1
TGTGCCAGCAGCTTTGGGACAGGGGGTTCCTACGAGCAGTACTTC
CASSFGTGGSYEQYF
>-|TRBV28|TRBJ1-5|TRBD1
TGTGCCAGCAGTTCCGGGGACAGGGGGGACCAGCCCCAGCATTTT
CASSSGDRGDQPQHF
>-|TRBV9|TRBJ2-2|-
TGTGCCAGCAGCCCGGGGAGAGACAGGGAGGATGGCGGGGAGCTGTTTTTT
CASSPGRDREDGGELFF
>-|TRBV12-3/TRBV12-4|TRBJ2-7|-
TGTGCCAGCAGTTTTGACAGAACCTACGAGCAGTACTTC
CASSFDRTYEQYF
>-|TRBV2|TRBJ1-6|-
TGTGCCAGCAGCCCTCATAATTCACCCCTCCACTTT
CASSPHNSPLHF
>-|TRBV5-1|TRBJ2-1|TRBD1
TGCGCCAGCAGGGTGACAGGGAGCTCCTACAATGAGCAGTTCTTC
CASRVTGSSYNEQFF
>-|TRBV5-4|TRBJ1-1|TRBD1
TGTGCCAGCAGCGCTGGGACAGGTGAAGCTTTCTTT
CASSAGTGEAFF
>-|TRBV10-2|TRBJ2-3|-
TGCGCCAGCAGCGGGACTGGCAGCACAGATACGCAGTATTTT
CASSGTGSTDTQYF